Presented here are 4 T cell receptor beta chains from one specimen sequenced in a study of beta chain features in type 1 diabetes. All of the isolated RNA was reverse transcribed, so expressed TCRB transcripts were sequenced. Profiled with immunoSEQ multiplex PCR; TCRdb holds only in-frame clones, not every one. The sample shows approximately 37,000 clones, 50% to 75% of them seen only once. Sequencing was done on a sample of Tregs from blood. The receptors originated from a woman younger than 45 in good health.

The chain combines TRBV7-2 with TRBJ2-1, with 9 positions matching TRBD2. The J segment lost 9 bases and the V segment lost 0 bases, leaving 6 bases of the junction unmatched. Per germline, CDR1 SGHTA and CDR2 FQGNSA. The CDR3 loop spans 15 amino acids. The CDR3 spells CASSLAAGTSFEQFF. CDR3 DNA sequence: TGTGCCAGCAGCTTAGCGGCCGGGACTAGCTTTGAGCAGTTCTTC.

This chain uses TRBV6-5 with TRBJ2-7; TRBD2 aligns across 9 bases. Germline trimming cut 6 bases from V and 6 bases from J; bases unmatched to any gene: 6. Germline V gives CDR1 MNHEY, CDR2 SVGAGI. This CDR3 spans 13 amino acids. The CDR3 spells CASSRGGGIEQYF. The CDR3 DNA reads as TGTGCCAGCAGCCGCGGGGGGGGGATCGAGCAGTACTTC.

The gene calls are TRBV30 and TRBJ2-7; 12 bases are a match to TRBD1. This CDR3 has 12 amino acids. V shed 5 bases and J 5 bases; nucleotides not matched to a gene: 1. Germline assignment: CDR1 GTSNPN and CDR2 SVGIG (reference sequence). This chain's CDR3 is CAWGTGGDEQYF. The CDR3 DNA is TGTGCCTGGGGGACAGGGGGCGACGAGCAGTACTTC.

This clone was seen a few times. This rearrangement joins TRBV10-3 to TRBJ2-6; 9 nucleotides line up with TRBD1. Losses at the gene ends were 8 bases for V and 0 bases for J; bases not matched to a gene: 5. The CDR3 has 16 residues. Germline values: CDR1 ENHRY, CDR2 SYGVKD. The CDR3 DNA follows: TGTGCCATCGGGACAGGGAGGGGCTCTGGGGCCAACGTCCTGACTTTC. Protein sequence: CAIGTGRGSGANVLTF.